A selection of T cell receptor beta chains follows, all from one sample in a study of blood T cell repertoires in COVID-19. The table came from immunoSEQ multiplex PCR; TCRdb's copy has only in-frame clones and leaves some out. The sample includes 120,000 or so clones, about 81% of them seen just once. The sequenced sample was peripheral blood. The receptors were sampled from a man aged 25-45 years with COVID-19, enrolled during active disease. The CDR3 runs from the conserved cysteine through the conserved F or W. D genes are given only for firm matches. The size field is filled for only some rows; it gives once, few, many or a size class.

>TRBV19|15|TRBD1|TRBJ1-5|NA
TGTGCCAGTAGTGCCGGGACAGGGCGAAATCAGCCCCAGCATTTT
CASSAGTGRNQPQHF
>TRBV6-2/TRBV6-3|18|TRBD2|TRBJ2-1|NA
TGTGCCAGCAGCCACGTCAACCTAGCGGTGGAATCTTACAATGAGCAGTTCTTC
CASSHVNLAVESYNEQFF
>TRBV6-5|14|TRBD2|TRBJ2-7|NA
TGTGCCAGCAGGTCGGGACTAGCGGGAGTCGAGCAGTACTTC
CASRSGLAGVEQYF
>TRBV11-2|12|NA|TRBJ2-7|once
TGTGCCAGCAGCCCAGGGGTCCTTGGGCAGTACTTC
CASSPGVLGQYF
>TRBV5-1|15|NA|TRBJ1-1|NA
TGCGCCAGCAGCTTCCAGACAGGATCGAACACTGAAGCTTTCTTT
CASSFQTGSNTEAFF
>TRBV5-1|14|NA|TRBJ2-1|NA
TGCGCCAGCAGCTTTGGGATCAGCGGACATGAGCAGTTCTTC
CASSFGISGHEQFF
>TRBV7-6|19|TRBD1|TRBJ1-2|NA
TGTGCCAGCAGCTTAGAGGCGGTTCGGCTGGGACAGGGGCCGGGTGGCTACACCTTC
CASSLEAVRLGQGPGGYTF
>TRBV11-3|16|NA|TRBJ2-6|NA
TGTGCCAGCAGCCCCAGACAAGGTACTGGGGCCAACGTCCTGACTTTC
CASSPRQGTGANVLTF
>TRBV28|18|NA|TRBJ2-2|once
TGTGCCAGCAGTTTAATGAGTTCGGCAGGGTGGGAAACCGGGGAGCTGTTTTTT
CASSLMSSAGWETGELFF
>TRBV28|15|TRBD1|TRBJ1-1|NA
TGTGCCAGCAGCCGACGGACAGGGATGGACACTGAAGCTTTCTTT
CASSRRTGMDTEAFF
>TRBV6-2/TRBV6-3|11|NA|TRBJ1-2|NA
TGTGCCAGCAGTCTAGGGGGTGGCTACACCTTC
CASSLGGGYTF
>TRBV19|13|TRBD1|TRBJ1-1|few
TGTGCCAGTAGTATATTCGGGGGACAGAAAGCTTTCTTT
CASSIFGGQKAFF
>TRBV28|13|NA|TRBJ2-3|few
TGTGCCAGCAGTTTCTCCCTATTAGATACGCAGTATTTT
CASSFSLLDTQYF
>TRBV28|15|NA|TRBJ2-1|NA
TGTGCCAGCAGTTTAACGCGGGATCTTCTCAATGAGCAGTTCTTC
CASSLTRDLLNEQFF
>TRBV2|15|NA|TRBJ2-1|NA
TGTGCCAGCAGCAAGGGGGACACAATTCACAATGAGCAGTTCTTC
CASSKGDTIHNEQFF
>TRBV6-5|15|NA|TRBJ2-7|NA
TGTGCCAGCAGTTGGGCGGGACAGACTCCCTACGAGCAGTACTTC
CASSWAGQTPYEQYF
>TRBV27|16|TRBD1|TRBJ1-4|once
TGTGCCAGCAGTTTATTCCGGGGACAGGGGATAGGAAAACTGTTTTTT
CASSLFRGQGIGKLFF
>TRBV7-9|14|NA|TRBJ1-6|once
TGTGCCAGCAGCTTAGGGGGCTTTAATTCACCCCTCCACTTT
CASSLGGFNSPLHF
>TRBV28|13|NA|TRBJ2-7|NA
TGTGCCAGCTCGGTGATTAGCTCCTACGAGCAGTACTTC
CASSVISSYEQYF
>TRBV29-1|12|TRBD1|TRBJ2-7|NA
TGCAGCGTTATCACAGGGGATATCGAGCAGTACTTC
CSVITGDIEQYF
>TRBV5-6|14|TRBD1|TRBJ2-2|once
TGTGCCAGCAGCTCCGGGACAGACACCGGGGAGCTGTTTTTT
CASSSGTDTGELFF
>TRBV6-2/TRBV6-3|15|TRBD2|TRBJ2-3|NA
TGTGCCAGCAGTTTCTCCCCGGGGGGTTCAGATACGCAGTATTTT
CASSFSPGGSDTQYF
>TRBV4-3|17|NA|TRBJ1-1|NA
TGCGCCAGCAGCCAAGCCCCCCGAACAGACGTGAACACTGAAGCTTTCTTT
CASSQAPRTDVNTEAFF
>TRBV5-1|15|TRBD1|TRBJ1-1|NA
TGCGCCAGCAGCCCTAGGGACAGGGGGTGGAGTGAAGCTTTCTTT
CASSPRDRGWSEAFF